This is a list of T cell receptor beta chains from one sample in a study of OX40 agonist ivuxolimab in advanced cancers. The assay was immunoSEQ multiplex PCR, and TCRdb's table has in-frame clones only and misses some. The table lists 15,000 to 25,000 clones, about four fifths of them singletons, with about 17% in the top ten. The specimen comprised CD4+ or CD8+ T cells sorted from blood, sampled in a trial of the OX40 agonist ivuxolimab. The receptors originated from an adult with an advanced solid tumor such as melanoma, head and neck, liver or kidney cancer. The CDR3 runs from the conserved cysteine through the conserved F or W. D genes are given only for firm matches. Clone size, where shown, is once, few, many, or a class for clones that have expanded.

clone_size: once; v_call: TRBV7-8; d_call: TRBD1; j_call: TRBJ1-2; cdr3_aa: CASSPDRAANYGYTF; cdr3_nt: TGTGCCAGCAGCCCGGACAGGGCCGCTAACTATGGCTACACCTTC
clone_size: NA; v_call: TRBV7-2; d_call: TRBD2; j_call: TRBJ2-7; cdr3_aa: CASSSPGTSRYEQYF; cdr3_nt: TGTGCCAGCAGCTCCCCCGGGACTAGCCGCTACGAGCAGTACTTC
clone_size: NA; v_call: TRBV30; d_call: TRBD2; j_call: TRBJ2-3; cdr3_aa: CAWSWSGGTDTQYF; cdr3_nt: TGTGCCTGGAGTTGGAGCGGGGGAACAGATACGCAGTATTTT
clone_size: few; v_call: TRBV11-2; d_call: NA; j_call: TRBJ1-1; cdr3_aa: CASSLVQGLNTEAFF; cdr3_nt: TGTGCCAGCAGCTTAGTACAGGGACTGAACACTGAAGCTTTCTTT
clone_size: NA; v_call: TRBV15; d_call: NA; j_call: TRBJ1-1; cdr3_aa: CATSRDPNSHRSPEAFF; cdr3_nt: TGTGCCACCAGCAGAGATCCCAACTCCCACAGGAGTCCTGAAGCTTTCTTT
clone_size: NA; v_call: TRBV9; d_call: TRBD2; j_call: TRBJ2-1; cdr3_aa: CASSVGTSGPDYEQFF; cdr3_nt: TGTGCCAGCAGCGTTGGGACTAGCGGACCCGATTATGAGCAGTTCTTC
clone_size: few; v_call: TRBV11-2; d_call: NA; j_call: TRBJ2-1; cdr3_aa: CASSLTGQQANEQFF; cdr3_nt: TGTGCCAGCAGCCTCACCGGGCAGCAAGCCAATGAGCAGTTCTTC
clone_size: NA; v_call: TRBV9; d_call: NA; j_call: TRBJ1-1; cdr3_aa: CASSVGGDTEAFF; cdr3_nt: TGTGCCAGCAGCGTAGGTGGCGATACTGAAGCTTTCTTT
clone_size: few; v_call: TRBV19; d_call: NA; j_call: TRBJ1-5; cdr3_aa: CASSIGRGGNQPQHF; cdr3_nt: TGTGCCAGTAGTATAGGTCGGGGGGGCAATCAGCCCCAGCATTTT
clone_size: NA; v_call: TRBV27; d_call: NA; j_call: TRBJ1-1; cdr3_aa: CASSDNPNTEAFF; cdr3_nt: TGTGCCAGCTCTGACAATCCAAACACTGAAGCTTTCTTT
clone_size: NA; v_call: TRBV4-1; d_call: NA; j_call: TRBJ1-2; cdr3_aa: CASSQGGAWDYGYTF; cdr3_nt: TGCGCCAGCAGCCAAGGCGGGGCGTGGGACTATGGCTACACCTTC
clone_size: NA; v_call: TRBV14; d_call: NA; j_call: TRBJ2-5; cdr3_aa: CASSPPGETQYF; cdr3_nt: TGTGCCAGCAGCCCCCCTGGAGAGACCCAGTACTTC
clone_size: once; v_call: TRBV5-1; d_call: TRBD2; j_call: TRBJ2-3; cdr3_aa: CASSWAGGRDTQYF; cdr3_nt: TGCGCCAGCAGCTGGGCGGGGGGGCGAGATACGCAGTATTTT
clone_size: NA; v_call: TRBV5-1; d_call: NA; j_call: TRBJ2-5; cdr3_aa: CASSLAAQPVQETQYF; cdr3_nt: TGCGCCAGCAGCTTGGCCGCGCAGCCAGTTCAAGAGACCCAGTACTTC
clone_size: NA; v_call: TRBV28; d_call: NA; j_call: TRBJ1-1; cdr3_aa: CASSLTRYEAFF; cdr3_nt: TGTGCCAGCAGTCTGACCCGTTACGAAGCTTTCTTT
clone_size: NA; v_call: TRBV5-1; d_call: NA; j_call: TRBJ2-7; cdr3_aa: CASSWTWGYEQYF; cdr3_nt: TGCGCCAGCAGCTGGACCTGGGGGTACGAGCAGTACTTC
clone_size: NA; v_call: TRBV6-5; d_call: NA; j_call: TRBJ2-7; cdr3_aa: CASSSQQPELSYEQYF; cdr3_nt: TGTGCCAGCAGTTCCCAGCAGCCTGAACTCTCCTACGAGCAGTACTTC
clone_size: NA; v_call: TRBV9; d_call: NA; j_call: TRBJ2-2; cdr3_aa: CASSVDAMGLGTGELFF; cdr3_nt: TGTGCCAGCAGCGTAGATGCGATGGGTTTGGGCACCGGGGAGCTGTTTTTT
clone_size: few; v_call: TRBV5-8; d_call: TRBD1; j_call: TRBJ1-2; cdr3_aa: CASSLPGQANYGYTF; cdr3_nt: TGTGCCAGCAGCTTGCCGGGACAGGCTAACTATGGCTACACCTTC
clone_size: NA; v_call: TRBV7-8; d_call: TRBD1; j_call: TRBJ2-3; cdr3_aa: CATRDRGTDTQYF; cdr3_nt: TGTGCGACGCGGGACAGGGGTACAGATACGCAGTATTTT
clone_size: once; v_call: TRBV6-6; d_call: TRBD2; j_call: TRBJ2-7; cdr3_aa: CASSYWGGYEQYF; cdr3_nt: TGTGCCAGCAGTTACTGGGGGGGCTACGAGCAGTACTTC
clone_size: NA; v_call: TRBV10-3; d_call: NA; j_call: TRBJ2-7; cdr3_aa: CAISPGGSSYEQYF; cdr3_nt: TGTGCCATCAGCCCCGGGGGTAGCAGCTACGAGCAGTACTTC
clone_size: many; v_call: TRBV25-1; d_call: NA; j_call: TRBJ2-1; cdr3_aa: CASSGWDSRSYNEQFF; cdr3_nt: TGTGCCAGCAGTGGCTGGGACTCCCGCTCCTACAATGAGCAGTTCTTC
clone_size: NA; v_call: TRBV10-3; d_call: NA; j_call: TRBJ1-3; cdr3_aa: CAISDWDLKKGNTIYF; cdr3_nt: TGTGCCATCAGTGATTGGGACCTCAAAAAAGGAAACACCATATATTTT
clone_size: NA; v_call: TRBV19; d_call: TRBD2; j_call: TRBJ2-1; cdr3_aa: CACHPGGASGMNEQFF; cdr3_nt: TGTGCCTGCCACCCCGGTGGGGCTAGCGGGATGAATGAGCAGTTCTTC
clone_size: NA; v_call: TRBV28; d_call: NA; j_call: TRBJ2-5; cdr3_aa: CASSPNGETQYF; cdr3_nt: TGTGCCAGCAGCCCAAATGGAGAGACCCAGTACTTC
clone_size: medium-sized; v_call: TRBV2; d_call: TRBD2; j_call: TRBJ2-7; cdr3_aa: CASSEVSGAIYEQYF; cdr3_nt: TGTGCCAGCAGTGAAGTTAGCGGGGCTATCTACGAGCAGTACTTC
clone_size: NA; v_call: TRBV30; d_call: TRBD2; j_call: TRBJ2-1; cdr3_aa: CAWTCSGRTDENEQFF; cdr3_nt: TGTGCCTGGACTTGTAGCGGGAGGACCGATGAGAATGAGCAGTTCTTC
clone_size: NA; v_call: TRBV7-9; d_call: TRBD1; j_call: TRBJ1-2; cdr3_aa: CASSLVQGAGAGYTF; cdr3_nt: TGTGCCAGCAGCTTAGTACAGGGGGCGGGGGCTGGCTACACCTTC
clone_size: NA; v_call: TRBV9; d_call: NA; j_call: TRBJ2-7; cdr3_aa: CASSVAQAGGPYEQYF; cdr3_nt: TGTGCCAGCAGCGTAGCTCAGGCAGGGGGGCCCTACGAGCAGTACTTC
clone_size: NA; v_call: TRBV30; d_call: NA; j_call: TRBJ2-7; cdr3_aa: CAWSRQWAYEQYF; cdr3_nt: TGTGCCTGGAGTCGGCAATGGGCTTACGAGCAGTACTTC
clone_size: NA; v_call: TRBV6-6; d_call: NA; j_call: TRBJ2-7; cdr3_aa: CASSYSIAYEQYF; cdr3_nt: TGTGCCAGCAGTTACTCGATCGCGTACGAGCAGTACTTC
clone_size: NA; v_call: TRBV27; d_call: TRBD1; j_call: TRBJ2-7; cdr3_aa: CASQVGTGIYEQYF; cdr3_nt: TGTGCCAGCCAGGTCGGGACAGGGATTTACGAGCAGTACTTC
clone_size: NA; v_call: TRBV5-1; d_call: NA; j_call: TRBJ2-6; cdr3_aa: CASRVVSVQKSGQRPDF; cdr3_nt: TGCGCCAGCAGAGTGGTATCGGTTCAAAAGTCGGGCCAACGTCCTGATTTC
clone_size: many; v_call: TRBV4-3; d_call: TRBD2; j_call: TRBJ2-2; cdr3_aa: CASSQDSPASGLITGELFF; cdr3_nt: TGCGCCAGCAGCCAAGATAGCCCCGCTAGCGGACTTATTACCGGGGAGCTGTTTTTT
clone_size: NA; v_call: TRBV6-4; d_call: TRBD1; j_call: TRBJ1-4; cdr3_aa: CASGRGQGVFF; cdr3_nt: TGTGCCAGTGGCAGGGGACAGGGAGTGTTTTTT